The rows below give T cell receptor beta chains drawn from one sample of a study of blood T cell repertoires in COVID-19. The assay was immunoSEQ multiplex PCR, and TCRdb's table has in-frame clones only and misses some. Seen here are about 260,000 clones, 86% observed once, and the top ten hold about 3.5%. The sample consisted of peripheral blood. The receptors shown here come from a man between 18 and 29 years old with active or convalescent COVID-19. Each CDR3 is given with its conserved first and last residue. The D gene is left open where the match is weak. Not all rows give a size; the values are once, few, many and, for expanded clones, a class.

TGTGCCAGCAGTTACGGTAGCTATGGCTACACCTTC CASSYGSYGYTF TRBJ1-2 - TRBV6-2/TRBV6-3 -
TGCGCCAGCAGCTCCCTGGCTGTCGGGGAGACCCAGTACTTC CASSSLAVGETQYF TRBJ2-5 - TRBV5-1 -
TGTGCCAGCAGTGCCCCGGGGGGGAACAGGGAGGGAGAGACCCAGTACTTC CASSAPGGNREGETQYF TRBJ2-5 TRBD2 TRBV6-4 -
TGCAGCGTTGTGTGGACAGGAGCTGGTGGCTACACCTTC CSVVWTGAGGYTF TRBJ1-2 TRBD1 TRBV29-1 -
TGTGCCAGCAGCTTAGGACTAGCGGGGTCAAATGAGCAGTTCTTC CASSLGLAGSNEQFF TRBJ2-1 TRBD2 TRBV11-1 once
TGTGCCAGCAGTTTCAGCGGGACCTACGAGCAGTACTTC CASSFSGTYEQYF TRBJ2-7 TRBD2 TRBV6-5 -
TGTGCCAGCAGTAACCAGGGGGGCCCCGGGGAGCTGTTTTTT CASSNQGGPGELFF TRBJ2-2 - TRBV7-3 few
TGCGCCAGCAGCCAAGATGCGGCGGGAGGGCCTAGCACAGATACGCAGTATTTT CASSQDAAGGPSTDTQYF TRBJ2-3 TRBD2 TRBV4-3 -
TGTGCCAGCAGCACAGGGGGCGGCCAGCCCCAGCATTTT CASSTGGGQPQHF TRBJ1-5 TRBD1 TRBV9 -
TGTGCCAGCAGCCCGAAGACGCTAGCGTCAGAAAGGGAGCTGTTTTTT CASSPKTLASERELFF TRBJ2-2 - TRBV21-1 -
TGTGCCAGTAGTATCTGGATGACTAGCGGGAGCACAGATACGCAGTATTTT CASSIWMTSGSTDTQYF TRBJ2-3 TRBD2 TRBV19 -